This T cell receptor (beta chain) was sequenced in a study of regulatory T cells in long-lasting Graves disease. This clonotype was seen a handful of times. Time point described: persistent/refractory GD, antithyroid drugs over 5 years with positive TRAb. Construction of the TCR library relied on RNA isolated from PBMCs. Construction of the TCR beta libraries employed iRepertoire HTBI primers in conjunction with Arm-PCR of CDR3 regions. TCRdb processed the multiplex PCR reads anew with MiXCR; each CDR3 protein has one entry. This sample carries roughly 400,000 distinct CDR3 sequences, around 20% of them seen once, and the ten largest clones take less than 25%. CDR1 is DFQATT, CDR2 SNEGSKA, per germline (reference sequence). V was clipped by 0 bases and J by 0 bases; unmatched bases: 18. This CDR3 is built from 20 residues.

This TCR was recovered from a female donor with Graves disease. The chain uses TRBV20-1 and TRBJ2-7; the match to TRBD2 covers 9 bases. The sequenced sample was peripheral blood mononuclear cells (PBMCs), obtained when the disease was refractory, from a patient treated with antithyroid drugs. In DNA form, the CDR3 reads TGCAGTGCTAGAGAAATCGGTAGCGGGAGCCGGAGGGGAGACTCCTACGAGCAGTACTTC. Protein: CSAREIGSGSRRGDSYEQYF.